Presented here are 11 T cell receptor beta chains from one specimen sequenced in a study of OX40 agonist ivuxolimab in advanced cancers. Repertoires were generated with immunoSEQ multiplex PCR, while TCRdb's copy carries only in-frame clones and drops some. The sample carries about 70,000 clones, approximately 90% recorded once. The sample was CD4+ or CD8+ T cells sorted from blood, taken in a trial of the OX40 agonist ivuxolimab. The source of these receptors is an adult with an advanced solid tumor such as melanoma, head and neck, liver or kidney cancer.

This chain links TRBV7-3 with TRBJ2-3; tentatively, D is TRBD1 or TRBD2 (5 bases each). Trimming removed 3 bases from V and 3 bases from J, with 10 bases in between. The CDR3 has 14 amino acids. Per germline, CDR1 SGHTA and CDR2 FQGTGA. CDR3 sequence (DNA): TGTGCCAGCAGCTTTGACGGGGCAACAGATACGCAGTATTTT. It specifies CASSFDGATDTQYF.

The chain links TRBV6-6 to TRBJ1-5, with a possible D match to TRBD1 (6 bases). This CDR3 is built from 13 residues. CDR1 is MNHNY, CDR2 SVGAGI, per germline (reference sequence). Trimming removed 6 bases from V and 5 bases from J, with 11 bases in between. The CDR3 sequence is CASSRDIYQPQHF. The CDR3 nucleotides read TGTGCCAGCAGCCGGGACATATATCAGCCCCAGCATTTT.

The rearrangement uses TRBV7-2 and TRBJ2-3, with TRBD2 matching over 8 bases. The CDR3 has 15 amino acids. The ends lost 5 bases at V and 1 base at J; junction bases unmatched: 5. CDR1 is SGHTA, CDR2 FQGNSA, per germline. The CDR3 here is CASSKFSGGTDTQYF. The CDR3 DNA sequence: TGTGCCAGCAGCAAGTTTAGCGGGGGCACAGATACGCAGTATTTT.

This clone appeared once. The V gene is TRBV7-9, the J gene TRBJ1-6; D not certain. The CDR3 is 15 amino acids. CDR1 is SEHNR and CDR2 is FQNEAQ in the germline V gene (reference sequence). V gave up 5 bases and J gave up 9 bases, with 17 bases separating them. The CDR3, as DNA: TGTGCCAGCAGCCGCCTCGAAGGGCGGGGTTCACCCCTCCACTTT. It translates to CASSRLEGRGSPLHF.

To note about this clone: Other DNA sequences in the sample encode the same CDR3. This sequence joins TRBV5-1 and TRBJ2-7; TRBD1 agrees at 11 bases. The CDR3 spans 14 residues. CDR1 and CDR2 (germline): SGHRS, YFSETQ. The junction had 4 bases not matched to a gene; V was cut back by 4 bases and J by 4 bases. The CDR3 sequence: CASSAGQGAYEQYF. CDR3 nucleotides: TGCGCCAGCAGCGCCGGACAGGGGGCTTACGAGCAGTACTTC. The variable domain in full, with the rest retrieved from reference TRBV5-1 and TRBJ2-7, is KAGVTQTPRYLIKTRGQQVTLSCSPISGHRSVSWYQQTPGQGLQFLFEYFSETQRNKGNFPGRFSGRQFSNSRSEMNVSTLELGDSALYLCASSAGQGAYEQYFGPGTRLTVT.

This clone is a singleton in its sample. The V and J genes are TRBV2 and TRBJ2-5; 7 nucleotides agree with TRBD1. The junction had 3 bases not matched to a gene; V was cut back by 7 bases and J by 1 base. Germline assignment: CDR1 SNHLY and CDR2 FYNNEI. The CDR3 spans 13 residues. The CDR3 loop reads CASNRGPQETQYF. As DNA, the CDR3 is TGTGCCAGCAATAGGGGGCCCCAAGAGACCCAGTACTTC.

The chain carries TRBV5-1 and TRBJ2-1; 8 nucleotides match TRBD1. Germline V gene lookup returns CDR1 SGHRS and CDR2 YFSETQ. CDR3 size: 16 residues. V shed 4 bases and J 8 bases; nucleotides not matched to a gene: 14. CDR3 region: CASSHGGTGGRDEQFF. The CDR3, as DNA: TGCGCCAGCAGCCACGGCGGGACAGGTGGGCGCGATGAGCAGTTCTTC.

The chain employs TRBV4-1 and TRBJ2-1; unclear D gene. This CDR3 spans 14 amino acids. V lost 1 base and J 8 bases, leaving 12 bases between the germline ends. CDR1 and CDR2 (germline): MGHRA, YSYEKL. The CDR3 loop reads CASSQVTSTDEQFF. The CDR3, as DNA: TGCGCCAGCAGCCAAGTTACGAGTACCGATGAGCAGTTCTTC.

V and J are TRBV28 and TRBJ2-7; possibly TRBD1 or TRBD2 for D (5 bases each). The CDR3 spans 14 residues. The V end lost 6 bases, the J end lost 3 bases, and 15 bases lay between the germline ends. Germline CDR1 and CDR2: MDHEN and SYDVKM. Here the CDR3 reads CASRASGRGYEQYF. The CDR3 nucleotides are TGTGCCAGCAGGGCATCGGGACGGGGCTACGAGCAGTACTTC. The full variable domain, completed using reference TRBV28 and TRBJ2-7, is DVKVTQSSRYLVKRTGEKVFLECVQDMDHENMFWYRQDPGLGLRLIYFSYDVKMKEKGDIPEGYSVSREKKERFSLILESASTNQTSMYLCASRASGRGYEQYFGPGTRLTVT.

This clone was seen only a few times. The V gene is TRBV19, the J gene TRBJ2-7; 10 nucleotides match TRBD2. V gave up 3 bases and J gave up 6 bases; unmatched junction bases: 5. Germline V gene lookup returns CDR1 LNHDA and CDR2 SQIVND (reference sequence). The CDR3 has 14 residues. The CDR3 sequence is CASSIGLAVPEQYF. The DNA for the CDR3 is TGTGCCAGTAGTATCGGACTAGCGGTTCCCGAGCAGTACTTC.

This clone showed up just a few times. The chain carries TRBV2 and TRBJ2-3; D gene ambiguous. The germline gives CDR1 SNHLY, CDR2 FYNNEI. This CDR3 is 13 amino acids long. Trimming stripped 4 bases from V and 6 bases from J, with 11 bases between. The CDR3 here is CASSGNTQDTQYF. CDR3 DNA sequence: TGTGCCAGCAGTGGGAACACACAGGATACGCAGTATTTT. The complete variable domain, with remaining parts taken from reference TRBV2 and TRBJ2-3, reads EPEVTQTPSHQVTQMGQEVILRCVPISNHLYFYWYRQILGQKVEFLVSFYNNEISEKSEIFDDQFSVERPDGSNFTLKIRSTKLEDSAMYFCASSGNTQDTQYFGPGTRLTVL.